A selection of T cell receptor beta chains follows, all from one sample in a study of blood T cell repertoires in COVID-19. Sequencing was performed with immunoSEQ multiplex PCR; in TCRdb, only in-frame clones are kept and a portion is missing. Seen here are some 230,000 clones, about 81% observed once, and the top ten hold around 8%. The sequenced material came from peripheral blood. The receptors derive from a woman over 75 with COVID-19, enrolled during active disease. Each CDR3 is given with its conserved first and last residue. A D gene is named only where the DNA matches it firmly. Part of the rows lack a size; the others show once, few, many or a class for expanded clones.

j_gene	len	abundance	d_gene	v_gene	CDR3aa	CDR3nt
TRBJ2-2	14	few	-	TRBV11-1	CASRLTRITGELFF	TGTGCCAGCAGACTGACTAGAATTACCGGGGAGCTGTTTTTT
TRBJ2-2	16	-	TRBD1	TRBV7-6	CASSLGQGANTGELFF	TGTGCCAGCAGCCTAGGACAGGGGGCGAACACCGGGGAGCTGTTTTTT
TRBJ2-7	13	-	TRBD2	TRBV18	CASSQGEGYEQYF	TGTGCCAGCTCACAAGGGGAGGGTTACGAGCAGTACTTC
TRBJ2-3	13	few	TRBD1	TRBV4-3	CASGQGGTDTQYF	TGCGCCAGCGGACAGGGTGGGACAGATACGCAGTATTTT
TRBJ1-3	17	-	-	TRBV5-1	CASSARPGLSSGNTIYF	TGCGCCAGCAGCGCGCGACCGGGACTCAGCTCTGGAAACACCATATATTTT
TRBJ2-1	13	-	-	TRBV16	CASSQVPRNEQFF	TGTGCCAGCAGCCAAGTCCCGCGCAATGAGCAGTTCTTC
TRBJ1-6	16	-	TRBD1	TRBV6-5	CASSYRTDRERSPLHF	TGTGCCAGCAGTTACAGAACGGACAGGGAGCGTTCACCCCTCCACTTT
TRBJ2-4	17	-	-	TRBV5-8	CASSLAPGVTAKNIQYF	TGTGCCAGCAGCTTGGCCCCAGGGGTGACGGCCAAAAACATTCAGTACTTC
TRBJ2-3	14	-	TRBD2	TRBV10-3	CAIRTSEITDTQYF	TGTGCCATCAGGACTAGCGAAATCACAGATACGCAGTATTTT
TRBJ1-1	13	-	-	TRBV7-3	CASSRQGNTEAFF	TGTGCCAGCAGCCGGCAGGGTAACACTGAAGCTTTCTTT
TRBJ1-2	17	once	TRBD1	TRBV18	CASSPTTGAGANYGYTF	TGTGCCAGCTCACCCACCACAGGGGCAGGAGCTAACTATGGCTACACCTTC
TRBJ1-2	13	once	-	TRBV3-1/TRBV3-2	CASSQLRDDGYTF	TGTGCCAGCAGCCAATTGAGGGATGACGGCTACACCTTC
TRBJ2-5	16	-	TRBD2	TRBV7-2	CASSLDMGGGRQTQYF	TGTGCCAGCAGCTTAGATATGGGCGGGGGGCGCCAGACCCAGTACTTC
TRBJ2-7	14	-	TRBD1	TRBV29-1	CSVEVDRAPYEQYF	TGCAGCGTTGAGGTGGACAGGGCTCCCTACGAGCAGTACTTC
TRBJ2-7	15	-	TRBD2	TRBV5-1	CASSEVAGSSYEQYF	TGCGCCAGCAGCGAGGTAGCGGGTAGCTCCTACGAGCAGTACTTC
TRBJ1-5	15	-	-	TRBV7-2	CASSPRAGSSQPQHF	TGTGCCAGCAGCCCTAGGGCGGGGTCTAGTCAGCCCCAGCATTTT
TRBJ2-5	16	-	TRBD1	TRBV4-1	CASSQPAEQGKETQYF	TGCGCCAGCAGCCAACCAGCCGAACAGGGGAAAGAGACCCAGTACTTC
TRBJ2-2	15	-	-	TRBV5-1	CASSLATGRTGELFF	TGCGCCAGCAGCCTTGCGACAGGGAGGACCGGGGAGCTGTTTTTT
TRBJ1-2	12	-	-	TRBV18	CASSDGVYGYTF	TGTGCCAGCTCAGACGGAGTCTATGGCTACACCTTC
TRBJ1-2	11	-	-	TRBV12-3/TRBV12-4	CASSSVRGYTF	TGTGCCAGCAGTTCCGTCAGAGGCTACACCTTC
TRBJ1-4	13	-	-	TRBV7-7	CASTPWRGEKLFF	TGTGCTAGCACGCCCTGGAGGGGTGAAAAACTGTTTTTT
TRBJ1-5	13	-	-	TRBV11-2	CASSAQGNQPQHF	TGTGCCAGCAGCGCACAGGGTAATCAGCCCCAGCATTTT
TRBJ2-7	13	-	-	TRBV6-5	CASSSQEDYEQYF	TGTGCCAGCAGTTCCCAGGAAGACTACGAGCAGTACTTC
TRBJ1-1	14	-	-	TRBV6-5	CASSRGLPKTEAFF	TGTGCCAGCAGCAGGGGCCTCCCGAAGACTGAAGCTTTCTTT
TRBJ2-3	15	-	-	TRBV5-4	CASSDTASSTDTQYF	TGTGCCAGCAGCGATACAGCTTCCAGCACAGATACGCAGTATTTT
TRBJ1-1	14	-	-	TRBV7-3	CASSPGGVRTEAFF	TGTGCCAGCAGCCCTGGCGGAGTCCGCACTGAAGCTTTCTTT
TRBJ1-5	14	-	TRBD1	TRBV12-5	CASGPGTGVYPQHF	TGTGCTAGTGGCCCCGGGACAGGGGTTTATCCCCAGCATTTT
TRBJ2-7	16	-	-	TRBV4-2	CASSQVGGASSYEQYF	TGTGCCAGCAGCCAAGTCGGCGGGGCCTCCTCCTACGAGCAGTACTTC
TRBJ1-5	16	-	-	TRBV27	CASSFRQLRGNQPQHF	TGTGCCAGCAGTTTTCGACAGCTAAGAGGCAATCAGCCCCAGCATTTT
TRBJ1-1	14	-	-	TRBV5-1	CASKEGDRSTEAFF	TGCGCCAGCAAAGAGGGAGACAGGAGCACTGAAGCTTTCTTT
TRBJ1-2	14	-	-	TRBV25-1	CASSESNRGGGYTF	TGTGCCAGCAGTGAATCGAATAGGGGCGGTGGCTACACCTTC
TRBJ2-7	14	-	-	TRBV11-2	CASNILGHDYEQYF	TGTGCCAGCAACATCCTCGGACACGACTACGAGCAGTACTTC
TRBJ2-7	16	few	-	TRBV10-1	CARGTGYIESSYEQYF	TGCGCCAGAGGAACAGGGTACATAGAAAGTTCCTACGAGCAGTACTTC
TRBJ2-3	17	-	TRBD2	TRBV18	CASSPTLAGVGTDTQYF	TGTGCCAGCTCACCAACCTTAGCGGGAGTTGGCACAGATACGCAGTATTTT
TRBJ1-1	13	-	-	TRBV12-3/TRBV12-4	CASRPTANTEAFF	TGTGCCAGCAGACCGACAGCGAACACTGAAGCTTTCTTT